What follows describes a single T cell receptor beta chain. These data originate in a study of T cell changes during pregnancy in multiple sclerosis. The J segment lost 6 bases and the V segment lost 4 bases, leaving 6 bases of the junction unmatched. The CDR3 is 15 residues long. Looked up from germline, CDR1 is MNHGY and CDR2 is SVAAGI. Method: immunoSEQ multiplex PCR; TCRdb's copy keeps in-frame clones and lacks some. The data contain about 57,000 clones, around 93% of them singletons. The sample consisted of peripheral blood, taken after pregnancy. The chain uses TRBV6-9 and TRBJ2-7; 13 bases are a match to TRBD2. This TCR came from a female donor in good health, enrolled as a control in a pregnancy study. Here the CDR3 DNA reads TGTGCCAGCAGTTGGCGGACTAGCGGGAGCGTCGAGCAGTACTTC. Residues: CASSWRTSGSVEQYF.